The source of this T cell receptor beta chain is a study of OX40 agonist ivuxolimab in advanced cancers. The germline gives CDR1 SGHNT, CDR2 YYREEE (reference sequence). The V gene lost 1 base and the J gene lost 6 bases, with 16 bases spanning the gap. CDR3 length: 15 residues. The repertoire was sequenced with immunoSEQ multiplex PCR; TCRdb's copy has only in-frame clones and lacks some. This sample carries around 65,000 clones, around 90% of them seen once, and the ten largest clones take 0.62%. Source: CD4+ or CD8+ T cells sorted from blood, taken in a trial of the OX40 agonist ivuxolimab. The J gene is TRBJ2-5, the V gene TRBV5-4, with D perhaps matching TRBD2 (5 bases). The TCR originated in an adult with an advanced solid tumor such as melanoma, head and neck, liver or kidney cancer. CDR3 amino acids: CASSLTTTTVQTQYF. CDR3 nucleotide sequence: TGTGCCAGCAGCTTGACGACTACAACAGTGCAGACCCAGTACTTC.